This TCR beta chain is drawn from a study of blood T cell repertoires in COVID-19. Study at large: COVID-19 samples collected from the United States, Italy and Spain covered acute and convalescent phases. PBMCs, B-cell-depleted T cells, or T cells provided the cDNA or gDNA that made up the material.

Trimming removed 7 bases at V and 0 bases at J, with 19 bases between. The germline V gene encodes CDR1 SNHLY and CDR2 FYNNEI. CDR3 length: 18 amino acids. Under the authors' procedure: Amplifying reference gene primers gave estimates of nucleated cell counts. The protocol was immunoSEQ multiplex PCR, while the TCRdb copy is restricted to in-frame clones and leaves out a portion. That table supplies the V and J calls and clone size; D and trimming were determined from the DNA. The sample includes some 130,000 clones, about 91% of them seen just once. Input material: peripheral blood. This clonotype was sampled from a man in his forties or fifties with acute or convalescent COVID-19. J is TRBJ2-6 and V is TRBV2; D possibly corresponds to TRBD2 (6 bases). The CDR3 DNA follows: TGTGCCAGCATCTTGCCGGGACTTCTAAGCTCTGGGGCCAACGTCCTGACTTTC. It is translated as CASILPGLLSSGANVLTF.